This TCR beta chain was sequenced in a study of CD8 T cells in ankylosing spondylitis. With molecular barcodes, quantitative 5'-RACE was used to make the TCR beta libraries. TCRdb reanalysed the 5' RACE reads using MiXCR and keeps one entry per CDR3 protein. The sample yields some 16,000 distinct CDR3 sequences, approximately 8% seen once. Whole-study findings and limits: Within ankylosing spondylitis blood, a TCR beta motif made up of eight highly homologous variants appeared to be characteristic.

V was pared by 6 bases and J by 2 bases, with 12 bases between. The CDR3 is made up of 13 amino acids. The V gene's germline CDR1 is DFQATT and CDR2 SNEGSKA (reference sequence). Worth noting for this clonotype: Its specificity is not known.

The V and J genes are TRBV20-1 and TRBJ2-3; tentatively, D is TRBD1 (5 bases). The TCR was taken from a male donor with ankylosing spondylitis or in good health (not recorded which). Material: blood. CDR3 in amino acids: CSARDSLTDTQYF. The CDR3 bases are TGCAGTGCCCGCGACAGTCTCACAGATACGCAGTATTTT.